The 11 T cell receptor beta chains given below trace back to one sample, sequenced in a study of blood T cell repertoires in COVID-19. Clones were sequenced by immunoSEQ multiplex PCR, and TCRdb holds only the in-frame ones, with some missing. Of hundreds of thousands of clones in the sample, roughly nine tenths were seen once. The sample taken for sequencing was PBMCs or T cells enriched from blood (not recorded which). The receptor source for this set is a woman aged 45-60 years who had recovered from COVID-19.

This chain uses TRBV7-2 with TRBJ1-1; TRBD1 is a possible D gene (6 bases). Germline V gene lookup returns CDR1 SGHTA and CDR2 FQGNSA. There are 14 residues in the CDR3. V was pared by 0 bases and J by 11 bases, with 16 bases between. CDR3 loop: CASSLATGMISAFF. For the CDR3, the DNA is TGTGCCAGCAGCTTAGCTACAGGGATGATCTCGGCTTTCTTT.

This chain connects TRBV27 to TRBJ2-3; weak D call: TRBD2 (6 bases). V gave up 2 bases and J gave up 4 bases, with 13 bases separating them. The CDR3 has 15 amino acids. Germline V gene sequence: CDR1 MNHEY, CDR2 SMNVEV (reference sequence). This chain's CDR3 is CASSLRAGRADTQYF. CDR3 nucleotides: TGTGCCAGCAGTTTAAGGGCGGGACGGGCAGATACGCAGTATTTT.

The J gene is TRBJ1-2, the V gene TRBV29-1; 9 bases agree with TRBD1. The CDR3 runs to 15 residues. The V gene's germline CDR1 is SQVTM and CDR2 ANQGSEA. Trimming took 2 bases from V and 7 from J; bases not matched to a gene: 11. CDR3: CSVETSGTGFRGYTF. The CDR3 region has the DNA TGCAGCGTTGAAACCTCCGGGACAGGGTTTCGTGGCTACACCTTC.

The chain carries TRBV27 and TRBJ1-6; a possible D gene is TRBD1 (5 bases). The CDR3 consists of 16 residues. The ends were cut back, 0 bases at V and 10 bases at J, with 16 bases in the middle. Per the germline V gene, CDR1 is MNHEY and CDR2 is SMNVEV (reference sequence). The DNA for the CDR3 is TGTGCCAGCAGTTTATCGGGCGGGGCCCCGTTGTCACCCCTCCACTTT. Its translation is CASSLSGGAPLSPLHF.

CDR3 DNA: TGCGCCAGCCGAGGCACGGGAGACACTGAAGCTTTCTTT. Its translation is CASRGTGDTEAFF. The chain couples TRBV5-1 to TRBJ1-1; the D is unclear. V lost 7 bases, J lost 3 bases, and 13 bases lay in between. The CDR3 is 13 amino acids. Germline V lookup: CDR1 SGHRS, CDR2 YFSETQ.

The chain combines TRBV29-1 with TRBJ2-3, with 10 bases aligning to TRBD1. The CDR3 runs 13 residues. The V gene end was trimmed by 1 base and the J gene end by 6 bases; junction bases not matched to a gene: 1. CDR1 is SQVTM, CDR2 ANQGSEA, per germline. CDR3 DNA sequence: TGCAGCGTTGAAGTGACAGGGGGCGATACGCAGTATTTT. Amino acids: CSVEVTGGDTQYF.

The CDR3 DNA is TGTGCCAGCAGCTCCCCCGGACAGACGTGGAGGGAAAAACTGTTTTTT. As protein: CASSSPGQTWREKLFF. The rearrangement uses TRBV11-2 and TRBJ1-4; perhaps TRBD1 as D (6 bases). The V gene lost 4 bases and the J gene lost 8 bases, with 20 bases spanning the gap. CDR1 and CDR2 from the germline V gene are SGHAT and FQNNGV. This CDR3 is built from 16 residues.

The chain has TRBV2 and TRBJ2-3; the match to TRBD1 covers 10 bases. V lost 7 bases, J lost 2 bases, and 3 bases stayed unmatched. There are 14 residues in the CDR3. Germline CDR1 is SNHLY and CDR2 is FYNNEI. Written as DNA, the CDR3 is TGTGCCAGCAAGACAGGGGGCCCCACAGATACGCAGTATTTT. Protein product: CASKTGGPTDTQYF.

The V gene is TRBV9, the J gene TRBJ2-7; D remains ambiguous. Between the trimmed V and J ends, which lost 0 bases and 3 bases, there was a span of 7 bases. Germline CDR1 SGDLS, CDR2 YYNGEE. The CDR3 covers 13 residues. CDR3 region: CASSVANSYEQYF. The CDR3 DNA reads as TGTGCCAGCAGCGTAGCTAACAGCTACGAGCAGTACTTC.

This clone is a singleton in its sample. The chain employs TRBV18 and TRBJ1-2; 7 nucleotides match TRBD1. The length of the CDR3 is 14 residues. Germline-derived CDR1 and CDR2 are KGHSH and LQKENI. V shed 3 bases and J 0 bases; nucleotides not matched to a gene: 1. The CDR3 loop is CASSPGQPNYGYTF. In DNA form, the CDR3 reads TGTGCCAGCTCACCGGGACAGCCTAACTATGGCTACACCTTC.

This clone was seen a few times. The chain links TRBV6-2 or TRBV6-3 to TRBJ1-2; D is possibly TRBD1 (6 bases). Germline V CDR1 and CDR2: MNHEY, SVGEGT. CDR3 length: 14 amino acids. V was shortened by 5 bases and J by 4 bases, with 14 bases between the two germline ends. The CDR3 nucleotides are TGTGCCAGCAGTATGACGGGACACTTCTATGGCTACACCTTC. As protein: CASSMTGHFYGYTF.